This T cell receptor (beta chain) was recorded in a study of CXCR3-negative and CXCR3-positive naive CD8 T cells. Study results and caveats: Whereas both naive subsets had comparably high diversity, memory CD8+ cells had much lower diversity. Unlike memory cells, which differed, naive CXCR3-negative and CXCR3-positive cells had similar TRBV-TRBJ usage.

The authors prepared UMI-labeled TRB cDNA libraries by 5' RACE. For each CDR3 protein, TCRdb gives one entry from its re-call of the 5' RACE reads, without DNA. The sample's table shows over 45,000 distinct CDR3 sequences. In regard to this clonotype: Its target is unknown.

Germline V gene sequence: CDR1 MRHNA, CDR2 SNTAGT. The CDR3 runs 12 residues. Approximately 270,000 cells per CD8+ T cell subset were flow-sorted in triplicate. Sequencing was done on a sample of memory CD8+ T cells from blood. The chain joins TRBV6-4 to TRBJ1-1. This clonotype was obtained from a human donor in good health. Some clones in this sample may be carry-over from other donors' samples. The CDR3 sequence: CASSDILTEAFF.